These 15 T cell receptor beta chains originate from one sample sequenced in a study of T cell responses to AZD1222 COVID-19 vaccine. Here immunoSEQ multiplex PCR was the method, and the copy in TCRdb shows in-frame clones only, minus some. The table lists fewer than 85,000 clones, about nine tenths of them singletons. The material sequenced was peripheral blood, taken on day 0 of AZD1222 vaccination. The receptor source for this set is an adult in good health.

V usage is TRBV3-1 (or the pseudogene TRBV3-2) and J usage is TRBJ1-1, with 10 bases aligning to TRBD1. CDR3 length equals 17 residues. Germline V gives CDR1 LGHDT, CDR2 YNNKEL (reference sequence). V shed 4 bases, J shed 3 bases, and the junction held 11 bases outside the gene matches. The CDR3 region has the DNA TGTGCCAGCAGCCCATTAAGACAGGGGGCATTTGACACTGAAGCTTTCTTT. Its translation is CASSPLRQGAFDTEAFF.

V is TRBV7-9 and J is TRBJ2-3; no clear D gene. Germline loops: CDR1 SEHNR, CDR2 FQNEAQ (reference sequence). CDR3 length: 14 amino acids. Trimming shortened V by 5 bases and J by 0 bases, and 9 bases separated the two germline ends. The CDR3 coding sequence is TGTGCCAGCAGCCGAGCCTCTAGCACAGATACGCAGTATTTT. It specifies CASSRASSTDTQYF.

The J gene is TRBJ1-3, the V gene TRBV27; unclear D gene. This CDR3 is 15 amino acids long. The germline V and J ends were trimmed by 6 bases and 3 bases, with 15 bases remaining between them. CDR1 and CDR2 (germline): MNHEY, SMNVEV (reference sequence). This CDR3 reads CASRRIAGNGNTIYF. The CDR3 DNA is TGTGCCAGCAGGCGCATAGCGGGGAATGGAAACACCATATATTTT.

The chain is built from TRBV6-5 and TRBJ1-4, with 8 nucleotides matching TRBD1. Per germline, CDR1 MNHEY and CDR2 SVGAGI. The V and J ends lost 9 bases and 7 bases, in that order; junction bases with no gene match: 10. The CDR3 spans 14 residues. The CDR3 coding sequence is TGTGCCAGTAGATCAGGGGGCGGCTTTGAAAAACTGTTTTTT. Protein sequence: CASRSGGGFEKLFF.

The CDR3 loop is CASSLEPGYGYTF. Here the CDR3 DNA reads TGTGCCAGCAGCTTGGAACCGGGATATGGCTACACCTTC. The chain has TRBV5-6 and TRBJ1-2; D unclear. V was pared by 0 bases and J by 5 bases, with 8 bases between. The CDR3 spans 13 residues. CDR1 and CDR2 (germline): SGHDT, YYEEEE.

This clone was detected a few times. This rearrangement joins TRBV7-8 to TRBJ2-3; no reliable D call. Germline-derived CDR1 and CDR2 are SGHVS and FQNEAQ. V was shortened by 0 bases and J by 1 base, with 5 bases between the two germline ends. This CDR3 contains 14 residues. CDR3 in amino acids: CASSLAVGTDTQYF. DNA for the CDR3: TGTGCCAGCAGCTTAGCGGTGGGCACAGATACGCAGTATTTT.

The CDR3: CASSLTTGTSYEQYF. The DNA of the CDR3 is TGTGCCAGCAGCCTCACGACAGGGACCTCCTACGAGCAGTACTTC. The chain couples TRBV7-8 to TRBJ2-7; TRBD1 agrees at 7 bases. This CDR3 region has 15 residues. Germline CDR1 is SGHVS and CDR2 is FQNEAQ. V dropped 5 bases and J dropped 0; count of bases not matched to a gene: 7.

The chain recombines TRBV27 with TRBJ1-1; no clear D gene. Trimming removed 6 bases at V and 4 bases at J, with 9 bases between. This CDR3 region has 12 residues. Per germline, CDR1 MNHEY and CDR2 SMNVEV (reference sequence). The CDR3 is CASRRSGTEAFF. The CDR3 region has the DNA TGTGCCAGCAGGAGGAGTGGCACTGAAGCTTTCTTT.

The gene calls are TRBV11-2 and TRBJ2-1, with TRBD2 identical over 7 bases. The CDR3 is made up of 15 amino acids. CDR1 SGHAT and CDR2 FQNNGV come from the germline V gene. J lost 0 bases, V lost 1 base, and 0 bases had no gene match. Here the CDR3 reads CASSLGGGSYNEQFF. In DNA form, the CDR3 reads TGTGCCAGCAGCTTAGGGGGGGGCTCCTACAATGAGCAGTTCTTC. The full variable domain, completed using reference TRBV11-2 and TRBJ2-1, is EAGVAQSPRYKIIEKRQSVAFWCNPISGHATLYWYQQILGQGPKLLIQFQNNGVVDDSQLPKDRFSAERLKGVDSTLKIQPAKLEDSAVYLCASSLGGGSYNEQFFGPGTRLTVL.

The gene calls are TRBV3-1 (or the pseudogene TRBV3-2) and TRBJ2-1, with 10 nucleotides matching TRBD2. Germline V gene lookup returns CDR1 LGHDT and CDR2 YNNKEL (reference sequence). The CDR3 runs to 16 residues. V lost 1 base to trimming and J lost 7 bases; unmatched junction nucleotides: 7. The CDR3 loop is CASSQGVGLALNEQFF. CDR3 bases: TGTGCCAGCAGCCAAGGAGTGGGACTAGCGTTAAATGAGCAGTTCTTC.

This clone appeared a single time. The rearrangement links TRBV7-9 to TRBJ1-5, with D perhaps TRBD1 (6 bases). Per the germline V gene, CDR1 is SEHNR and CDR2 is FQNEAQ (reference sequence). CDR3 size: 13 residues. V lost 5 bases, J lost 6 bases, and 11 bases lay in between. The DNA for the CDR3 is TGTGCCAGCAGCCTCCAAGGGGGTCAGCCCCAGCATTTT. Translated: CASSLQGGQPQHF.

The chain employs TRBV7-9 and TRBJ1-2; D remains ambiguous. V lost 4 bases and J 2 bases, leaving 5 bases between the germline ends. The germline CDR1 and CDR2 sequences are SEHNR and FQNEAQ (reference sequence). The CDR3 length is 12 residues. The CDR3 nucleotides are TGTGCCAGCAGCTCCGAGAACTATGGCTACACCTTC. As protein: CASSSENYGYTF.

This sequence joins TRBV11-3 and TRBJ2-2, with D uncertain. The CDR3 totals 13 residues. V lost 5 bases, J lost 6 bases, and 10 bases lay in between. The germline CDR1 and CDR2 sequences are SGHNT and YENEEA. The CDR3 sequence: CASSPNPAGELFF. The CDR3 DNA reads as TGTGCCAGCAGCCCCAACCCGGCCGGGGAGCTGTTTTTT.

This chain uses TRBV6-5 with TRBJ2-1; 9 nucleotides agree with TRBD2. V gave up 2 bases and J gave up 9 bases; unmatched junction bases: 8. Per germline, CDR1 MNHEY and CDR2 SVGAGI. The CDR3 is made up of 15 amino acids. In nucleotides, the CDR3 is TGTGCCAGCAGTTACGTTGCGGGGGGGCCGGGTGAGCAGTTCTTC. Translating it yields CASSYVAGGPGEQFF.

This chain uses TRBV10-3 with TRBJ1-5; 9 positions agree with TRBD1. The CDR3 length is 17 residues. V was clipped by 4 bases and J by 3 bases; unmatched bases: 10. Germline-derived CDR1 and CDR2 are ENHRY and SYGVKD. Here the CDR3 reads CAISAGQGLRVNQPQHF. The CDR3 region has the DNA TGTGCCATCAGTGCCGGACAGGGGCTGAGAGTCAATCAGCCCCAGCATTTT.